The 17 T cell receptor beta chains given below trace back to one sample, sequenced in a study of shared T cell receptors in the human thymus. The table came from immunoSEQ multiplex PCR; TCRdb's copy has only in-frame clones and leaves some out. Seen here are about 610,000 clones, approximately 90% observed once, and the top ten hold approximately 0.011%. The sample was also reused in another study, on human thymus T cells.

The sample taken for sequencing was thymocytes. The receptor set was obtained from a boy younger than two with a congenital heart defect.

J is TRBJ2-1 and V is TRBV2; tentative D call: TRBD2 (6 bases). Germline values: CDR1 SNHLY, CDR2 FYNNEI. The CDR3 covers 13 residues. Trimming stripped 7 bases from V and 9 bases from J, with 16 bases between. The DNA for the CDR3 is TGTGCCAGCAAATCGGGACTCGGGGTTGAGCAGTTCTTC. This codes for CASKSGLGVEQFF.

The chain combines TRBV6-5 with TRBJ1-2, with TRBD1 as a possible D gene (6 bases). Germline CDR1 MNHEY, CDR2 SVGAGI. This CDR3 spans 15 amino acids. Trimming pared 2 bases from V and 4 bases from J, leaving 14 bases between. DNA of the CDR3: TGTGCCAGCAGTTACGCGGGGGGCCTCGGCTATGGCTACACCTTC. This translates into CASSYAGGLGYGYTF.

The chain combines TRBV28 with TRBJ1-2, with TRBD1 as a possible D gene (6 bases). V lost 5 bases and J 6 bases, leaving 22 bases between the germline ends. This CDR3 is 16 amino acids long. Germline-derived CDR1 and CDR2 are MDHEN and SYDVKM. This CDR3 reads CASSPVGEGDRNGYTF. CDR3 coding DNA: TGTGCCAGCAGTCCAGTGGGGGAGGGGGACCGAAATGGCTACACCTTC.

The rearrangement uses TRBV5-6 and TRBJ2-1; 10 nucleotides line up with TRBD2. Germline assignment: CDR1 SGHDT and CDR2 YYEEEE. The CDR3 sequence is 14 residues long. Trimming took 2 bases from V and 9 from J; bases not matched to a gene: 5. CDR3 residues: CASSLGLAGVEQFF. The CDR3, as DNA: TGTGCCAGCAGCTTAGGTCTAGCGGGAGTTGAGCAGTTCTTC.

There are a few counts of this clone. The chain couples TRBV4-2 to TRBJ2-7; tentative D call: TRBD2 (5 bases). V lost 1 base and J 0 bases, leaving 13 bases between the germline ends. The germline V gene encodes CDR1 LGHNA and CDR2 YNFKEQ. The CDR3 covers 16 residues. The CDR3 region has the DNA TGTGCCAGCAGCCAAGTAAGAGGGCTTAACTCCTACGAGCAGTACTTC. Translation gives CASSQVRGLNSYEQYF.

V and J are TRBV27 and TRBJ1-3, with a tentative D call TRBD1 (6 bases). CDR3 length: 19 residues. Trimming took 2 bases from V and 0 from J, leaving 20 bases between them. Germline values: CDR1 MNHEY, CDR2 SMNVEV (reference sequence). CDR3 in DNA: TGTGCCAGCAGTTTACGTCCCTGGGTCAGGGGTAACTCTGGAAACACCATATATTTT. Translation gives CASSLRPWVRGNSGNTIYF.

The rearrangement links TRBV6-1 to TRBJ1-1; 7 bases fit TRBD1. Germline CDR1 MNHNS, CDR2 SASEGT. Losses at the gene ends were 3 bases for V and 4 bases for J; bases not matched to a gene: 8. The CDR3 contains 15 residues. The CDR3 is CASSDLQGLGTEAFF. CDR3 bases: TGTGCCAGCAGTGACCTACAGGGGTTGGGCACTGAAGCTTTCTTT.

The V and J genes are TRBV19 and TRBJ2-1, with a possible D match to TRBD2 (6 bases). This CDR3 is built from 13 residues. Germline loops: CDR1 LNHDA, CDR2 SQIVND (reference sequence). The V and J ends lost 6 bases and 10 bases respectively, with 16 bases between them. The CDR3 DNA is TGTGCCAGTAGGGCGGTGGAGGGCGGGGAGCAGTTCTTC. It specifies CASRAVEGGEQFF.

The chain couples TRBV12-5 to TRBJ2-1; D unclear. V lost 1 base and J lost 5, with 18 bases in between. CDR1 is LGHNT and CDR2 is FRNRAP in the germline V gene. This CDR3 is built from 17 residues. CDR3 sequence reads: CASGLALRVGVHNEQFF. In nucleotides, the CDR3 is TGTGCTAGTGGTTTGGCACTCCGGGTAGGAGTCCACAATGAGCAGTTCTTC. The variable domain in full, completed from reference TRBV12-5 and TRBJ2-1, reads DARVTQTPRHKVTEMGQEVTMRCQPILGHNTVFWYRQTMMQGLELLAYFRNRAPLDDSGMPKDRFSAEMPDATLATLKIQPSEPRDSAVYFCASGLALRVGVHNEQFFGPGTRLTVL.

The chain couples TRBV6-5 to TRBJ1-4, with 7 bases matching TRBD1. CDR3 length equals 15 residues. Looked up from germline, CDR1 is MNHEY and CDR2 is SVGAGI. V lost 5 bases, J lost 6 bases, and 9 bases stayed unmatched. CDR3 sequence: CASSKYRGIDEKLFF. The CDR3 coding sequence is TGTGCCAGCAGTAAATACAGGGGCATCGATGAAAAACTGTTTTTT.

This chain uses TRBV27 with TRBJ1-1; no clear D. Deletions cut 2 bases from V and 1 base from J, with 8 bases between. The length of the CDR3 is 14 residues. Per germline, CDR1 MNHEY and CDR2 SMNVEV (reference sequence). The CDR3: CASSLAAENTEAFF. The DNA for the CDR3 is TGTGCCAGCAGTTTAGCGGCAGAGAACACTGAAGCTTTCTTT.

This chain uses TRBV9 with TRBJ2-3; D might be TRBD1 (8 bases). Trimming shortened V by 2 bases and J by 6 bases, and 13 bases separated the two germline ends. This CDR3 spans 14 amino acids. Germline-derived CDR1 and CDR2 are SGDLS and YYNGEE. The CDR3 nucleotides read TGTGCCAGCAGCGTCACAGGGGGGGAGGATACGCAGTATTTT. The encoded protein is CASSVTGGEDTQYF.

The chain carries TRBV9 and TRBJ2-1, with D hard to call. Germline CDR1 reads SGDLS; CDR2 reads YYNGEE. This CDR3 has 15 residues. Between the trimmed V and J ends, which lost 10 bases and 0 bases, there was a span of 17 bases. In DNA, the CDR3 is TGTGCCTCTTGCCCCTCGATGCGCTCCTACAATGAGCAGTTCTTC. Translating it yields CASCPSMRSYNEQFF.

The rearrangement uses TRBV10-3 and TRBJ2-7; 13 bases fit TRBD2. This CDR3 spans 17 amino acids. The trim removed 11 bases at V and 0 bases at J, leaving 13 bases unmatched. Germline CDR1 ENHRY, CDR2 SYGVKD. CDR3 DNA: TGTGCCGCCCGCGCCGGGACTAGCGGGGTCAGCTCCTACGAGCAGTACTTC. It codes for CAARAGTSGVSSYEQYF.

The genes are TRBV7-3 and TRBJ2-5; D is perhaps TRBD1 (6 bases). This CDR3 is 15 amino acids long. Germline CDR1 and CDR2: SGHTA and FQGTGA. V shed 4 bases and J shed 1 base, with 13 bases lying between them. The CDR3, as DNA: TGTGCCAGCAGCTCGCTGGGGGCCAGCCAAGAGACCCAGTACTTC. This translates into CASSSLGASQETQYF.

CDR3 amino acids: CASSFTDSGSYNEQFF. The DNA for the CDR3 is TGCGCCAGCAGCTTTACGGACTCCGGCTCTTACAATGAGCAGTTCTTC. The chain links TRBV5-1 to TRBJ2-1; D might be TRBD2 (5 bases). The CDR3 consists of 16 residues. Between the trimmed V and J ends, which lost 2 bases and 4 bases, there was a span of 16 bases. Germline values: CDR1 SGHRS, CDR2 YFSETQ. The full variable domain, completed using reference TRBV5-1 and TRBJ2-1, is KAGVTQTPRYLIKTRGQQVTLSCSPISGHRSVSWYQQTPGQGLQFLFEYFSETQRNKGNFPGRFSGRQFSNSRSEMNVSTLELGDSALYLCASSFTDSGSYNEQFFGPGTRLTVL.

The V gene is TRBV21-1, the J gene TRBJ2-2; the table calls TRBD2, which could not be checked here. TRBV21-1 is shown as a pseudogene. The CDR3 has 16 amino acids. CDR3: CASSKAASANTGELFF. The CDR3 DNA sequence: TGTGCCAGCAGCAAAGCTGCGAGCGCGAACACCGGGGAGCTGTTTTTT.